Below are 24 T cell receptor beta chains sequenced from a single sample in a study of post-analysis software for immune sequencing data. Study results and caveats: In patients, TRBV5-6, TRBV5-1 and TRBV20-1 belonged to roughly five TRBV segments found more frequently than in controls.

Built from TCR beta cDNA, the libraries had unique molecular identifiers in them. One entry per CDR3 protein results from TCRdb running MiXCR on the PCR reads. This table holds hundreds of thousands of distinct CDR3 sequences, roughly three fifths found once. The antigens of these receptors remain unknown. Sequenced sample: blood. These receptors all come from a girl aged 2 to 10 with multiple sclerosis.

The chain combines TRBV6-5 with TRBJ2-7; 11 bases match TRBD2. CDR1 and CDR2 from the germline V gene are MNHEY and SVGAGI. The length of the CDR3 is 18 residues. V was pared by 2 bases and J by 0 bases, with 9 bases of the junction left unmatched. The CDR3: CASSYGGTSGMSSYEQYF. For the CDR3, the DNA is TGTGCCAGCAGTTACGGGGGGACTAGCGGAATGAGCTCCTACGAGCAGTACTTC.

The CDR3 spells CASSPRATGGGGYTF. CDR3 in DNA: TGTGCCAGCAGCCCTAGAGCAACAGGGGGCGGCGGCTACACCTTC. The V call is TRBV7-2, the J call TRBJ1-2; 9 bases are a match to TRBD1. Germline CDR1 and CDR2: SGHTA and FQGNSA. Trimming at V came to 5 bases and at J to 8 bases, leaving 12 bases not matched to a gene. The CDR3 sequence is 15 residues long.

This clonotype was seen many times. This chain joins TRBV12-3 or TRBV12-4 and TRBJ1-2; D is possibly TRBD1 (5 bases). This CDR3 contains 12 residues. The germline V and J ends were trimmed by 2 bases and 6 bases, with 7 bases remaining between them. DNA for the CDR3: TGTGCCAGCAGTTTAAGGGGAGATGGCTACACCTTC. This codes for CASSLRGDGYTF.

V and J are TRBV6-6 and TRBJ2-3, with 14 bases fitting TRBD2. V dropped 4 bases and J dropped 2; count of bases not matched to a gene: 2. The CDR3 has 16 amino acids. Germline CDR1 MNHNY, CDR2 SVGAGI (reference sequence). CDR3 nucleotides: TGTGCCAGCAGTTTGACTAGCGGGAGGGACACAGATACGCAGTATTTT. Its protein is CASSLTSGRDTDTQYF.

The chain has TRBV11-2 and TRBJ2-1; TRBD1 matches at 10 bases. With 6 bases clipped from V and 5 bases from J, the junction kept 10 bases outside the gene matches. This CDR3 has 16 residues. From germline, CDR1 is SGHAT and CDR2 FQNNGV. DNA of the CDR3: TGTGCCAGCAGTTTGAGGCCAGGGACAGGGGACAATGAGCAGTTCTTC. It specifies CASSLRPGTGDNEQFF.

V is TRBV19 and J is TRBJ1-5; tentative D call: TRBD1 (5 bases). Trimming stripped 5 bases from V and 7 bases from J, with 15 bases between. Germline CDR1 reads LNHDA; CDR2 reads SQIVND (reference sequence). The CDR3 length is 14 residues. The CDR3 is CASSREGRRQPQHF. For the CDR3, the DNA is TGTGCCAGTAGTCGGGAGGGGAGGAGGCAGCCCCAGCATTTT.

This clonotype is a singleton in its sample. The chain carries TRBV5-1 and TRBJ1-2, with 7 bases aligning to TRBD1. With V trimmed by 3 bases and J by 7 bases, 9 bases remained unmatched. Germline V gives CDR1 SGHRS, CDR2 YFSETQ. This CDR3 spans 14 amino acids. This CDR3 reads CASSSSRDSSGYTF. The CDR3 nucleotides read TGCGCCAGCAGCTCGTCCCGGGACAGTTCTGGCTACACCTTC.

This chain uses TRBV14 with TRBJ2-1; D is unresolved. The V end lost 1 base, the J end lost 5 bases, and 9 bases lay between the germline ends. Germline lookup yields CDR1 SGHDN and CDR2 FVKESK. The CDR3 sequence is 14 residues long. This CDR3 reads CASSQVILDNEQFF. The CDR3 DNA reads as TGTGCCAGCAGCCAAGTTATATTAGACAATGAGCAGTTCTTC.

This clonotype has only a few counts. At one end, the junction sequence differs from germline, possibly due to a read error. The rearrangement links TRBV12-3 or TRBV12-4 to TRBJ2-3; 12 nucleotides line up with TRBD2. This CDR3 comprises 17 residues. The CDR3 reads CASSLASGGASTDTQYF. CDR3 coding DNA: TGTGCCAGTAGTTTGGCTAGCGGGGGGGCGAGTACAGATACGCAGTATTTT.

This clonotype is deemed medium-sized. The chain has TRBV7-2 and TRBJ2-1; TRBD2 matches at 13 bases. The CDR3 is 15 residues long. The V segment lost 5 bases and the J segment 5 bases; nucleotides outside the gene matches: 3. Germline CDR1 is SGHTA and CDR2 is FQGNSA. CDR3 bases: TGTGCCAGCAGCCCGGGACTAGCGGGGAACAATGAGCAGTTCTTC. Protein product: CASSPGLAGNNEQFF. Full variable domain (missing parts from reference TRBV7-2 and TRBJ2-1): GAGVSQSPSNKVTEKGKDVELRCDPISGHTALYWYRQSLGQGLEFLIYFQGNSAPDKSGLPSDRFSAERTGGSVSTLTIQRTQQEDSAVYLCASSPGLAGNNEQFFGPGTRLTVL.

The chain is built from TRBV15 and TRBJ2-7; weak D call: TRBD2 (5 bases). Trimming stripped 0 bases from V and 1 base from J, with 10 bases between. Germline-derived CDR1 and CDR2 are LNHNV and YYDKDF (reference sequence). The CDR3 sequence is 15 residues long. CDR3 region: CATSRDDTGSYEQYF. CDR3 in DNA: TGTGCCACCAGCAGAGATGATACGGGGTCCTACGAGCAGTACTTC. Filled out from reference TRBV15 and TRBJ2-7, the complete variable domain reads DAMVIQNPRYQVTQFGKPVTLSCSQTLNHNVMYWYQQKSSQAPKLLFHYYDKDFNNEADTPDNFQSRRPNTSFCFLDIRSPGLGDTAMYLCATSRDDTGSYEQYFGPGTRLTVT.

In the case of this clonotype: Just one base apart from a much larger clone, this may be a read error. V gene TRBV12-3 or TRBV12-4 combines with J gene TRBJ2-1, with D unresolved. The CDR3 is made up of 9 amino acids. The CDR3 here is CVSKDEQFF. The CDR3 DNA is TGTGTCAGCAAGGATGAGCAGTTCTTC.

There are a few counts of this clonotype. Compared with germline, one end of the junction differs, possibly owing to a read error. The CDR3 is CANSPFSKFSSYEQYF. The CDR3 DNA sequence: TGTGCCAACAGCCCCTTTAGCAAATTCTCCTCCTACGAGCAGTACTTC. The rearrangement uses TRBV3-1 and TRBJ2-7; no definite D call. The CDR3 extends over 16 amino acids. Germline CDR1 reads LGHDT; CDR2 reads YNNKEL (reference sequence).

The rearrangement joins TRBV6-5 to TRBJ2-1, with 11 bases fitting TRBD2. CDR1 is MNHEY and CDR2 is SVGAGI in the germline V gene. The CDR3 is 18 residues long. Trimming cost V 0 bases and J 0 bases; bases outside gene matches: 4. The CDR3 DNA reads as TGTGCCAGCAGTTACTCCCCTAGCGGGAGGAGCTCCTACAATGAGCAGTTCTTC. Translating gives CASSYSPSGRSSYNEQFF.

This clonotype has a count of ten or more. The chain carries TRBV7-2 and TRBJ2-5, with D uncertain. Trimming pared 3 bases from V and 5 bases from J, leaving 4 bases between. CDR3 size: 11 residues. Germline CDR1 reads SGHTA; CDR2 reads FQGNSA. CDR3 DNA sequence: TGTGCCAGCAGCTTGACGGAGACCCAGTACTTC. This gives the protein CASSLTETQYF.

The V and J genes are TRBV5-1 and TRBJ2-1; 12 nucleotides line up with TRBD2. J gave up 7 bases and V 0 bases, and 11 bases lay outside the gene matches. This CDR3 is 18 amino acids long. The germline CDR1 and CDR2 sequences are SGHRS and YFSETQ. In DNA, the CDR3 is TGCGCCAGCAGCTTGGCCGGTAGTCGGACTAGCGGGATAAATGAGCAGTTCTTC. Translated: CASSLAGSRTSGINEQFF.

V gene TRBV10-3 combines with J gene TRBJ1-1; D gene uncertain. The germline V gene encodes CDR1 ENHRY and CDR2 SYGVKD. Between the trimmed V and J ends, which lost 7 bases and 3 bases, there was a span of 15 bases. The CDR3 sequence is 14 residues long. CDR3 bases: TGTGCCATCACCTCTACTGGGTCCGACACTGAAGCTTTCTTT. This translates into CAITSTGSDTEAFF.

The rearrangement links TRBV29-1 to TRBJ2-7, with 8 bases fitting TRBD1. Trimming took 0 bases from V and 6 from J; bases not matched to a gene: 4. This CDR3 spans 13 amino acids. Germline V gene data show CDR1 as SQVTM and CDR2 as ANQGSEA. The CDR3 protein is CSVEDFTGGEQYF. CDR3 nucleotide sequence: TGCAGCGTTGAAGACTTTACAGGGGGCGAGCAGTACTTC.

The chain recombines TRBV10-3 with TRBJ2-5; 7 positions match TRBD2. The CDR3 has 15 residues. The germline V gene encodes CDR1 ENHRY and CDR2 SYGVKD. The trim removed 0 bases at V and 4 bases at J, leaving 5 bases unmatched. The CDR3 sequence: CAISESRGEIETQYF. The CDR3 coding sequence is TGTGCCATCAGTGAGTCTCGGGGGGAGATAGAGACCCAGTACTTC.

CDR3 sequence (DNA): TGTGCCAGCAGCTTAGCCTCCCCAACTAATGAAAAACTGTTTTTT. Its translation is CASSLASPTNEKLFF. The chain joins TRBV7-9 to TRBJ1-4; no firm D call. Germline V gives CDR1 SEHNR, CDR2 FQNEAQ (reference sequence). The CDR3 loop spans 15 amino acids. Trimming took off 0 bases at V and 0 bases at J, with 5 bases between the two ends.

This sequence joins TRBV4-1 and TRBJ2-1, with TRBD2 identical over 10 bases. Trimming took 4 bases from V and 0 from J; bases not matched to a gene: 6. Germline assignment: CDR1 MGHRA and CDR2 YSYEKL. This CDR3 is built from 17 residues. CDR3: CASSLLSSGSSYNEQFF. CDR3 nucleotide sequence: TGCGCCAGCAGCCTCCTATCTAGCGGGAGCTCCTACAATGAGCAGTTCTTC.

This clonotype was counted once. The chain uses TRBV15 and TRBJ1-4; a weak D match, TRBD1 (6 bases). This CDR3 has 17 amino acids. Germline lookup yields CDR1 LNHNV and CDR2 YYDKDF (reference sequence). Between the trimmed V and J ends, which lost 0 bases and 4 bases, there was a span of 15 bases. The CDR3 spells CATSRDGGGGDNEKLFF. CDR3 DNA: TGTGCCACCAGCAGAGATGGAGGGGGAGGGGATAATGAAAAACTGTTTTTT.

The chain links TRBV12-3 or TRBV12-4 to TRBJ2-7; 7 bases map to TRBD2. CDR3 length: 16 residues. V trimming: 6 bases; J trimming: 0 bases; junction bases outside the gene matches: 11. In DNA form, the CDR3 reads TGTGCCAGCAGCCGCCCGGTAGGGAGGGGCTCCTACGAGCAGTACTTC. Translation gives CASSRPVGRGSYEQYF.

For the CDR3, the DNA is TGTGCCAGCAGCGATAGTGGGGCCAACGTCCTGACTTTC. This encodes CASSDSGANVLTF. V gene TRBV2 combines with J gene TRBJ2-6; D uncertain. Germline assignment: CDR1 SNHLY and CDR2 FYNNEI. This CDR3 spans 13 amino acids. V gave up 6 bases and J gave up 3 bases, with 6 bases separating them. Using reference TRBV2 and TRBJ2-6 for the parts outside the CDR3, the full variable domain is EPEVTQTPSHQVTQMGQEVILRCVPISNHLYFYWYRQILGQKVEFLVSFYNNEISEKSEIFDDQFSVERPDGSNFTLKIRSTKLEDSAMYFCASSDSGANVLTFGAGSRLTVL.